The next 25 T cell receptor beta chains were all read from a single sample in a study of OX40 agonist ivuxolimab in advanced cancers. Only in-frame clones appear in the TCRdb table, and some are missing; sequencing was by immunoSEQ multiplex PCR. In the table there are about 79,000 clones, less than 95% of which are singletons. The material sequenced was CD4+ or CD8+ T cells sorted from blood, taken in a trial of the OX40 agonist ivuxolimab. The receptor source for this set is an adult with an advanced solid tumor such as melanoma, head and neck, liver or kidney cancer.

This rearrangement joins TRBV6-4 to TRBJ2-1; perhaps TRBD1 as D (5 bases). CDR3 size: 17 residues. Per the germline V gene, CDR1 is MRHNA and CDR2 is SNTAGT. Deletions cut 0 bases from V and 10 bases from J, with 22 bases between. The CDR3 loop is CASSDSNSGMGLEEQFF. The CDR3 DNA reads TGTGCCAGCAGTGACTCAAATTCAGGGATGGGTTTGGAGGAGCAGTTCTTC.

This sequence joins TRBV4-1 and TRBJ1-5, with D perhaps TRBD1 (5 bases). The CDR3 is 15 residues long. The ends were cut back, 4 bases at V and 10 bases at J, with 20 bases in the middle. Germline V gene lookup returns CDR1 MGHRA and CDR2 YSYEKL. DNA for the CDR3: TGCGCCAGCAGCCCTGCCTCGGGGCTCAAAGAACCCCAGCATTTT. Its protein product is CASSPASGLKEPQHF.

The V gene is TRBV23-1, the J gene TRBJ1-5; weak D call: TRBD1 (5 bases). TRBV23-1 is marked as an open reading frame, function uncertain. This CDR3 has 16 residues. Between the trimmed V and J ends, which lost 0 bases and 5 bases, there was a span of 14 bases. The CDR3 region is CASSQSDQGWHQPQHF. CDR3 bases: TGCGCCAGCAGTCAATCGGACCAGGGCTGGCATCAGCCCCAGCATTTT.

The chain uses TRBV7-9 and TRBJ1-2; D remains unclear. V lost 1 base and J 4 bases, leaving 10 bases between the germline ends. The CDR3 covers 14 residues. Germline lookup yields CDR1 SEHNR and CDR2 FQNEAQ (reference sequence). In DNA form, the CDR3 reads TGTGCCAGCAGCTTAGGGGGAGGAGGCTATGGCTACACCTTC. Its protein is CASSLGGGGYGYTF.

The chain has TRBV10-3 and TRBJ1-1, with 7 bases fitting TRBD1. The CDR3 consists of 15 residues. J lost 0 bases, V lost 3 bases, and 4 bases had no gene match. The germline gives CDR1 ENHRY, CDR2 SYGVKD. Written as DNA, the CDR3 is TGTGCCATCAGTGAAGGGGGCATCATGAACACTGAAGCTTTCTTT. As protein: CAISEGGIMNTEAFF.

The V gene is TRBV4-2, the J gene TRBJ1-1; TRBD1 matches at 7 bases. This CDR3 has 15 amino acids. From germline, CDR1 is LGHNA and CDR2 YNFKEQ. The ends lost 3 bases at V and 0 bases at J; junction bases unmatched: 4. DNA for the CDR3: TGTGCCAGCAGCCAGGACAGGTCCCTGAACACTGAAGCTTTCTTT. It yields the protein CASSQDRSLNTEAFF.

For the CDR3, the DNA is TGCGCCAGCAGCTTCAACAGGATCAACTACGAGCAGTACTTC. Protein: CASSFNRINYEQYF. The rearrangement uses TRBV5-1 and TRBJ2-7; a weak D match, TRBD1 (5 bases). The CDR3 extends over 14 amino acids. CDR1 is SGHRS, CDR2 YFSETQ, per germline. V shed 2 bases and J shed 3 bases, with 12 bases lying between them.

This sequence joins TRBV9 and TRBJ2-7; weak D call: TRBD2 (7 bases). The germline V gene encodes CDR1 SGDLS and CDR2 YYNGEE. This CDR3 comprises 16 residues. Trimming stripped 4 bases from V and 0 bases from J, with 17 bases between. CDR3 loop: CASSIGGLAGSYEQYF. The CDR3 DNA reads TGTGCCAGCAGCATAGGGGGTTTAGCGGGCTCCTACGAGCAGTACTTC.

J is TRBJ2-1 and V is TRBV4-1; D gene unclear. Trimming removed 1 base at V and 9 bases at J, with 7 bases between. The CDR3 spans 12 residues. CDR1 MGHRA and CDR2 YSYEKL come from the germline V gene. CDR3 nucleotide sequence: TGCGCCAGCAGCCAAGTACGTAGTGAGCAGTTCTTC. Translating gives CASSQVRSEQFF.

The J gene is TRBJ2-3, the V gene TRBV11-2; D unresolved. The germline V and J ends were trimmed by 7 bases and 6 bases, with 14 bases remaining between them. The CDR3 runs 13 residues. The germline gives CDR1 SGHAT, CDR2 FQNNGV. The DNA of the CDR3 is TGTGCCAGCAAACCTCTACTGGGGGATACGCAGTATTTT. Translating gives CASKPLLGDTQYF.

The chain uses TRBV6-1 and TRBJ2-7; TRBD2 might be the D (6 bases). The CDR3 is 14 amino acids. The V end was cut by 7 bases, the J end by 2 bases, with 15 bases between. CDR1 and CDR2 from the germline V gene are MNHNS and SASEGT. CDR3: CASKTGTDTYEQYF. CDR3 nucleotide sequence: TGTGCCAGCAAAACCGGGACTGATACCTACGAGCAGTACTTC.

The chain links TRBV7-9 to TRBJ2-7, with D unclear. From germline, CDR1 is SEHNR and CDR2 FQNEAQ (reference sequence). Trimming shortened V by 3 bases and J by 2 bases, and 11 bases separated the two germline ends. CDR3 length equals 14 residues. Written as DNA, the CDR3 is TGTGCCAGCAGCTTTGTAGGGCCTACCTACGAGCAGTACTTC. It encodes CASSFVGPTYEQYF.

The J gene is TRBJ1-1, the V gene TRBV27, with D hard to call. Germline CDR1 MNHEY, CDR2 SMNVEV (reference sequence). CDR3 length: 14 residues. The ends were cut back, 3 bases at V and 0 bases at J, with 8 bases in the middle. CDR3 in amino acids: CASSFAAVNTEAFF. The CDR3 coding sequence is TGTGCCAGCAGTTTCGCAGCGGTGAACACTGAAGCTTTCTTT.

This chain uses TRBV18 with TRBJ2-1, with no clear D. V gave up 3 bases and J gave up 6 bases, with 6 bases separating them. CDR1 and CDR2 from the germline V gene are KGHSH and LQKENI. The CDR3 covers 12 residues. As DNA, the CDR3 is TGTGCCAGCTCACCCCCGGGCAATGAGCAGTTCTTC. Protein product: CASSPPGNEQFF.

The DNA of the CDR3 is TGTGCCAGCAGACGGCGGACAGGGCATAACACTGAAGCTTTCTTT. Amino acid sequence: CASRRRTGHNTEAFF. This chain connects TRBV5-8 to TRBJ1-1; 8 bases are a match to TRBD1. The germline V gene encodes CDR1 SGHTS and CDR2 YDEGEE. V shed 5 bases, J shed 2 bases, and the junction held 8 bases outside the gene matches. This CDR3 has 15 amino acids.

This clone was seen a few times. The rearrangement joins TRBV27 to TRBJ2-1; TRBD2 matches 8 bases. Germline-derived CDR1 and CDR2 are MNHEY and SMNVEV (reference sequence). This CDR3 is 16 amino acids long. V was pared by 4 bases and J by 7 bases, with 12 bases of the junction left unmatched. CDR3 sequence: CASSSPGGFSGNEQFF. The CDR3 DNA follows: TGTGCCAGCAGTTCCCCGGGGGGGTTCTCGGGGAATGAGCAGTTCTTC.

The V gene is TRBV6-1, the J gene TRBJ2-7; no clear D gene. The CDR3 has 13 residues. From germline, CDR1 is MNHNS and CDR2 SASEGT. V shed 4 bases and J shed 6 bases, with 13 bases lying between them. The CDR3 region is CASSGLSVLEQYF. The CDR3 bases are TGTGCCAGCAGTGGTTTGTCAGTTCTCGAGCAGTACTTC.

V gene TRBV7-9 combines with J gene TRBJ1-1, with unresolved D. V was cut by 4 bases and J by 1 base, with 13 bases left in between. The length of the CDR3 is 15 residues. Germline V lookup: CDR1 SEHNR, CDR2 FQNEAQ (reference sequence). Here the CDR3 DNA reads TGTGCCAGCAGCTCCCCCTCCAACAGGAACACTGAAGCTTTCTTT. Encoded protein: CASSSPSNRNTEAFF. The variable domain in full, completed from reference TRBV7-9 and TRBJ1-1, reads DTGVSQNPRHKITKRGQNVTFRCDPISEHNRLYWYRQTLGQGPEFLTYFQNEAQLEKSRLLSDRFSAERPKGSFSTLEIQRTEQGDSAMYLCASSSPSNRNTEAFFGQGTRLTVV.

This chain uses TRBV9 with TRBJ2-1; weak D call: TRBD2 (6 bases). There are 12 residues in the CDR3. Trimming left V 4 bases short and J 9 bases short, with 11 bases between. Looked up from germline, CDR1 is SGDLS and CDR2 is YYNGEE. The DNA of the CDR3 is TGTGCCAGCAGCCTGGGAGGAACTGAGCAGTTCTTC. Protein sequence: CASSLGGTEQFF.

The chain uses TRBV5-1 and TRBJ2-7; no clear D gene. The CDR3 is 13 residues long. Germline V gives CDR1 SGHRS, CDR2 YFSETQ. V lost 0 bases, J lost 4 bases, and 8 bases lay in between. CDR3 sequence (DNA): TGCGCCAGCAGCTTGGCTCCGGGTTACGAGCAGTACTTC. Its translation: CASSLAPGYEQYF.

The chain combines TRBV28 with TRBJ2-2, with TRBD1 matching over 7 bases. V shed 5 bases, J shed 3 bases, and the junction held 6 bases outside the gene matches. In germline, CDR1 is MDHEN, CDR2 SYDVKM. This CDR3 has 15 residues. The CDR3 sequence is CASSRADRDTGELFF. As DNA, the CDR3 is TGTGCCAGCAGTCGAGCAGACAGGGACACCGGGGAGCTGTTTTTT.

The rearrangement uses TRBV7-9 and TRBJ1-1; the D is unclear. CDR3 length: 14 amino acids. The V and J ends lost 5 bases and 1 base respectively, with 11 bases between them. Per germline, CDR1 SEHNR and CDR2 FQNEAQ (reference sequence). CDR3 nucleotides: TGTGCCAGCAGCCGCCATACAGAGAACACTGAAGCTTTCTTT. This sequence encodes CASSRHTENTEAFF. Based on the CDR3 plus reference TRBV7-9 and TRBJ1-1, the full variable domain is DTGVSQNPRHKITKRGQNVTFRCDPISEHNRLYWYRQTLGQGPEFLTYFQNEAQLEKSRLLSDRFSAERPKGSFSTLEIQRTEQGDSAMYLCASSRHTENTEAFFGQGTRLTVV.

The chain is built from TRBV5-6 and TRBJ2-2; TRBD1 agrees at 9 bases. CDR3 length: 16 residues. Germline V gene lookup returns CDR1 SGHDT and CDR2 YYEEEE. Germline trimming cut 4 bases from V and 4 bases from J; bases unmatched to any gene: 8. CDR3 amino acids: CASSPTGGVGTGELFF. DNA for the CDR3: TGTGCCAGCAGCCCTACAGGGGGCGTAGGCACCGGGGAGCTGTTTTTT. Looking up the rest from reference TRBV5-6 and TRBJ2-2 gives the full variable domain: DAGVTQSPTHLIKTRGQQVTLRCSPKSGHDTVSWYQQALGQGPQFIFQYYEEEERQRGNFPDRFSGHQFPNYSSELNVNALLLGDSALYLCASSPTGGVGTGELFFGEGSRLTVL.

This sequence joins TRBV4-2 and TRBJ2-1; 8 bases are shared with TRBD2. This CDR3 comprises 16 residues. Germline CDR1 LGHNA, CDR2 YNFKEQ. With V trimmed by 3 bases and J by 3 bases, 7 bases remained unmatched. For the CDR3, the DNA is TGTGCCAGCAGCCAGTTACTAGCGGTGAACTACAATGAGCAGTTCTTC. Residues: CASSQLLAVNYNEQFF.

The chain combines TRBV13 with TRBJ2-5; 7 bases agree with TRBD2. This CDR3 has 14 residues. V was clipped by 2 bases and J by 5 bases; unmatched bases: 5. The V gene's germline CDR1 is PRHDT and CDR2 FYEKMQ (reference sequence). The CDR3 DNA is TGTGCCAGCAGCTTAAGGGAGGGCGGCGAGACCCAGTACTTC. Protein product: CASSLREGGETQYF.